This TCR beta chain was profiled in a study of OX40 agonist ivuxolimab in advanced cancers. The method was immunoSEQ multiplex PCR; TCRdb's version includes in-frame clones alone and lacks a portion of them. The data hold 75,000 to 85,000 clones, with 80% to 90% observed a single time. Deletions cut 0 bases from V and 7 bases from J, with 25 bases between. From germline, CDR1 is LGHNA and CDR2 YNFKEQ. The CDR3 totals 18 residues. This material consisted of CD4+ or CD8+ T cells sorted from blood, taken in a trial of the OX40 agonist ivuxolimab. V usage is TRBV4-2 and J usage is TRBJ2-7; possible D gene TRBD2, 6 bases. This TCR was sampled from an adult with an advanced solid tumor such as melanoma, head and neck, liver or kidney cancer. The CDR3 nucleotides read TGTGCCAGCAGCCAAGATTACATCGGCGGGACCCTTTTTTGGGAGCAGTACTTC. Translation gives CASSQDYIGGTLFWEQYF.